One sample yielded the 9 T cell receptor beta chains listed below, sequenced in a study of cytomegalovirus exposure and HLA in healthy donors. Primers: 60 Vbeta forward and 13 Jbeta reverse. Libraries were prepared by immunoSEQ multiplex PCR; TCRdb keeps only in-frame clonotypes and omits some of them. Among some 120,000 clones listed, 77% were seen once. Sequencing used PBMCs. Every receptor here comes from a man between 35 and 55 years old in good health and CMV-seropositive.

This clone has just one count. The CDR3, as DNA: TGCGCCAGCAGCTCTGACAGGGCAGGGGAGACCCAGTACTTC. Its translation is CASSSDRAGETQYF. The chain couples TRBV5-1 to TRBJ2-5; 7 nucleotides align to TRBD1. Losses at the gene ends were 3 bases for V and 5 bases for J; bases not matched to a gene: 7. The germline V gene encodes CDR1 SGHRS and CDR2 YFSETQ. The CDR3 loop spans 14 amino acids.

J is TRBJ2-7 and V is TRBV5-1, with D perhaps matching TRBD2 (7 bases). Per germline, CDR1 SGHRS and CDR2 YFSETQ. The CDR3 runs to 14 residues. With 5 bases removed from V and 0 bases from J, the gap between germline ends came to 12 bases. This CDR3 is CASRGGGNSYEQYF. The CDR3 DNA is TGCGCCAGCAGAGGGGGGGGGAACTCCTACGAGCAGTACTTC.

The chain uses TRBV28 and TRBJ2-3; 8 positions agree with TRBD2. This CDR3 is 15 amino acids long. After removal of 6 bases from V and 5 bases from J, the junction contained 10 bases not matched to a gene. Germline V gene lookup returns CDR1 MDHEN and CDR2 SYDVKM. The CDR3 bases are TGTGCCAGCAGCCCCGATAGCGGGGATCTAGATACGCAGTATTTT. Translated: CASSPDSGDLDTQYF. Full variable domain (missing parts from reference TRBV28 and TRBJ2-3): DVKVTQSSRYLVKRTGEKVFLECVQDMDHENMFWYRQDPGLGLRLIYFSYDVKMKEKGDIPEGYSVSREKKERFSLILESASTNQTSMYLCASSPDSGDLDTQYFGPGTRLTVL.

The chain carries TRBV7-6 and TRBJ2-2; 11 nucleotides agree with TRBD2. This CDR3 is built from 15 residues. CDR1 SGHVS and CDR2 FNYEAQ come from the germline V gene. V shed 4 bases, J shed 3 bases, and the junction held 1 base outside the gene matches. CDR3 DNA: TGTGCCAGCAGCTCGACTAGCGGGGACACCGGGGAGCTGTTTTTT. It translates to CASSSTSGDTGELFF.

The chain links TRBV5-1 to TRBJ2-1, with 10 bases lining up with TRBD1. Germline-derived CDR1 and CDR2 are SGHRS and YFSETQ. The junction had 18 bases not matched to a gene; V was cut back by 4 bases and J by 8 bases. The CDR3 has 18 residues. This CDR3 is CASSPGGPGQGTQDEQFF. CDR3 sequence (DNA): TGCGCCAGCAGCCCGGGGGGACCGGGACAGGGGACCCAGGATGAGCAGTTCTTC.

The chain recombines TRBV7-2 with TRBJ2-2; possible D gene TRBD1, 7 bases. This CDR3 is 15 amino acids long. Trimming stripped 2 bases from V and 1 base from J, with 8 bases between. Germline V lookup: CDR1 SGHTA, CDR2 FQGNSA. CDR3 nucleotides: TGTGCCAGCAGCTTACAGGGGGGGAACACCGGGGAGCTGTTTTTT. Translating gives CASSLQGGNTGELFF.

This clone counts as medium-sized. V is TRBV2 and J is TRBJ2-2, with 10 bases identical to TRBD2. Trimming removed 6 bases from V and 4 bases from J; junction bases left unmatched: 5. In germline, CDR1 is SNHLY, CDR2 FYNNEI. There are 15 residues in the CDR3. The CDR3 region has the DNA TGTGCCAGCAGGCTAGCGGGGGAACTCACCGGGGAGCTGTTTTTT. This translates into CASRLAGELTGELFF.

The chain carries TRBV7-9 and TRBJ2-7; D may be TRBD1 (6 bases). The V end was cut by 0 bases, the J end by 6 bases, with 9 bases between. The CDR3 sequence is 13 residues long. Germline V lookup: CDR1 SEHNR, CDR2 FQNEAQ (reference sequence). CDR3 coding DNA: TGTGCCAGCAGCTTAGCTACAGGGACCGAGCAGTACTTC. Amino acids: CASSLATGTEQYF. The variable domain in full, with the rest retrieved from reference TRBV7-9 and TRBJ2-7, is DTGVSQNPRHKITKRGQNVTFRCDPISEHNRLYWYRQTLGQGPEFLTYFQNEAQLEKSRLLSDRFSAERPKGSFSTLEIQRTEQGDSAMYLCASSLATGTEQYFGPGTRLTVT.

V usage is TRBV25-1 and J usage is TRBJ2-7; perhaps TRBD1 as D (6 bases). Germline loops: CDR1 MGHDK, CDR2 SYGVNS. This CDR3 spans 13 amino acids. V lost 7 bases and J lost 3, with 13 bases in between. The CDR3 loop is CASTGTNDYEQYF. In DNA form, the CDR3 reads TGTGCCAGCACCGGGACAAACGACTACGAGCAGTACTTC.